This T cell receptor beta chain was sequenced in a study of OX40 agonist ivuxolimab in advanced cancers. As for the study in general: Patients in dose escalation had liver, melanoma, kidney or head and neck cancers. Whole-study findings and limits: On average, CD8+ T cells showed a greater number of expanded clones than CD4+.

With 7 bases removed from V and 0 bases from J, the gap between germline ends came to 10 bases. Per the germline V gene, CDR1 is SGHTA and CDR2 is FQGNSA. The CDR3 totals 14 residues. Measured with immunoSEQ multiplex PCR; TCRdb has only the in-frame clones, and not every one. The sample holds fewer than 30,000 clones, about two thirds seen once. About this clone: What it binds is not known.

The sample was CD4+ or CD8+ T cells sorted from blood, taken in a trial of the OX40 agonist ivuxolimab. The rearrangement links TRBV7-2 to TRBJ1-3, with D maybe TRBD1 (6 bases). The clonotype was recovered from an adult with an advanced solid tumor such as melanoma, head and neck, liver or kidney cancer. CDR3 nucleotide sequence: TGTGCCAGCACCGTCAGGGGCTCTGGAAACACCATATATTTT. Its translation is CASTVRGSGNTIYF.